These 31 T cell receptor beta chains share one sample of origin, sequenced in a study of identical twins. TCRdb re-derived calls from the 5' RACE reads in MiXCR, one entry per CDR3 protein. The sample shows some 690,000 distinct CDR3 sequences, around 20% of them seen only once. The same specimen was also included in a second study, on T cells expressing NK-cell markers.

Sequencing used PBMCs. These receptors were taken from a woman aged 18-30 years in good health.

This CDR3 reads CATPIGFLDNEQFF. Written as DNA, the CDR3 is TGTGCCACCCCGATTGGTTTTTTAGACAATGAGCAGTTCTTC. The gene calls are TRBV12-3 or TRBV12-4 and TRBJ2-1; no firm D call. This CDR3 has 14 residues. The V end lost 10 bases, the J end lost 5 bases, and 18 bases lay between the germline ends.

The V call is TRBV20-1, the J call TRBJ1-4; a possible D gene is TRBD1 (6 bases). Germline assignment: CDR1 DFQATT and CDR2 SNEGSKA (reference sequence). The CDR3 has 13 amino acids. V was cut by 5 bases and J by 8 bases, with 15 bases left in between. The CDR3 loop is CSAPAGAAEKLFF. Here the CDR3 DNA reads TGCAGTGCTCCCGCAGGGGCCGCGGAAAAACTGTTTTTT.

This clonotype was observed a handful of times. The chain joins TRBV20-1 to TRBJ2-7; a possible D gene is TRBD2 (5 bases). This CDR3 is 14 amino acids long. Trimming stripped 3 bases from V and 5 bases from J, with 17 bases between. From germline, CDR1 is DFQATT and CDR2 SNEGSKA (reference sequence). CDR3 nucleotides: TGCAGTGCTAGGGTTCGGGGAGTAAGAGACGAGCAGTACTTC. This gives the protein CSARVRGVRDEQYF.

This clonotype occurred a few times. The J gene is TRBJ1-6, the V gene TRBV6-2 or TRBV6-3; the match to TRBD1 covers 7 bases. The germline V gene has CDR1 MNHEY and CDR2 SVGEGT. This CDR3 has 15 amino acids. V gave up 7 bases and J gave up 7 bases; unmatched junction bases: 10. The CDR3 loop reads CASTKQGRGNSPLHF. CDR3 DNA sequence: TGTGCCAGCACCAAACAGGGGCGCGGAAATTCACCCCTCCACTTT.

This clonotype was seen only once. CDR3 nucleotide sequence: TGTGCCAGCCCAAGCTTGACTCTCTATGGCTACACCTTC. The encoded protein is CASPSLTLYGYTF. The genes are TRBV2 and TRBJ1-2; D gene unclear. The V end was cut by 8 bases, the J end by 4 bases, with 14 bases between. Looked up from germline, CDR1 is SNHLY and CDR2 is FYNNEI. This CDR3 contains 13 residues.

This clonotype appeared a few times. The chain carries TRBV29-1 and TRBJ2-7; tentative D call: TRBD2 (6 bases). The V gene's germline CDR1 is SQVTM and CDR2 ANQGSEA. The CDR3 sequence is 12 residues long. Trimming shortened V by 3 bases and J by 5 bases, and 11 bases separated the two germline ends. DNA of the CDR3: TGCAGCGTTGAGGAGGGGAGGAACGAGCAGTACTTC. This gives the protein CSVEEGRNEQYF.

Ten or more counts support this clonotype. V and J are TRBV20-1 and TRBJ2-5, with a tentative D call TRBD1 (5 bases). Germline CDR1 reads DFQATT; CDR2 reads SNEGSKA (reference sequence). Trimming took off 1 base at V and 1 base at J, with 13 bases between the two ends. CDR3 length: 15 amino acids. This CDR3 reads CSARVAIGAQETQYF. The CDR3 DNA reads as TGCAGTGCTAGAGTAGCTATTGGGGCCCAAGAGACCCAGTACTTC.

There are a few counts of this clonotype. The rearrangement links TRBV2 to TRBJ2-2, with no clear D. The CDR3 has 14 amino acids. Germline loops: CDR1 SNHLY, CDR2 FYNNEI. V was pared by 3 bases and J by 3 bases, with 8 bases between. DNA of the CDR3: TGTGCCAGCAGTGAGTCTAGGGACACCGGGGAGCTGTTTTTT. Its protein product is CASSESRDTGELFF.

This sequence joins TRBV29-1 and TRBJ2-5, with D perhaps matching TRBD2 (6 bases). This CDR3 spans 13 amino acids. Trimming stripped 7 bases from V and 0 bases from J, with 12 bases between. Germline CDR1 SQVTM, CDR2 ANQGSEA. The DNA for the CDR3 is TGCAGCGGGCCGGAGCGGGACCAAGAGACCCAGTACTTC. It translates to CSGPERDQETQYF.

This CDR3 reads CASSLAYSPMRVPPLEAFF. DNA for the CDR3: TGTGCCAGCAGCTTAGCATATTCGCCTATGAGGGTTCCGCCCCTTGAAGCTTTCTTT. V gene TRBV7-6 combines with J gene TRBJ1-1; D remains ambiguous. The germline gives CDR1 SGHVS, CDR2 FNYEAQ. The CDR3 runs 19 residues. Trimming took off 0 bases at V and 7 bases at J, with 27 bases between the two ends.

The genes are TRBV6-5 and TRBJ2-7, with no clear D. This CDR3 comprises 13 residues. V was shortened by 2 bases and J by 4 bases, with 9 bases between the two germline ends. Germline loops: CDR1 MNHEY, CDR2 SVGAGI. The chain's CDR3 is CASSYIPQYEQYF. CDR3 coding DNA: TGTGCCAGCAGTTACATACCCCAATACGAGCAGTACTTC.

The genes are TRBV6-1 and TRBJ1-6; TRBD1 aligns across 8 bases. CDR1 and CDR2 from the germline V gene are MNHNS and SASEGT. J was trimmed by 11 bases and V by 8 bases; bases with no gene match: 8. The CDR3 sequence is 13 residues long. The CDR3 loop reads CASLLGQGAPLHF. In DNA form, the CDR3 reads TGTGCCAGCCTCCTCGGACAGGGTGCACCCCTCCACTTT.

V usage is TRBV2 and J usage is TRBJ2-4, with unresolved D. The ends were cut back, 11 bases at V and 3 bases at J, with 14 bases in the middle. The CDR3 loop spans 13 amino acids. Germline assignment: CDR1 SNHLY and CDR2 FYNNEI. The CDR3 DNA is TGTGCCGGCACTACACAGAGCAAAAACATTCAGTACTTC. It translates to CAGTTQSKNIQYF. Full variable domain (rest looked up from reference TRBV2 and TRBJ2-4): EPEVTQTPSHQVTQMGQEVILRCVPISNHLYFYWYRQILGQKVEFLVSFYNNEISEKSEIFDDQFSVERPDGSNFTLKIRSTKLEDSAMYFCAGTTQSKNIQYFGAGTRLSVL.

Only a few counts were recorded for this clonotype. The chain is built from TRBV20-1 and TRBJ1-1; 8 bases agree with TRBD1. Germline V gene data show CDR1 as DFQATT and CDR2 as SNEGSKA (reference sequence). The junction had 8 bases not matched to a gene; V was cut back by 3 bases and J by 8 bases. This CDR3 has 13 residues. CDR3 DNA sequence: TGCAGTGCTAGGAGGCAGGGGGACAGGGAAGCTTTCTTT. This gives the protein CSARRQGDREAFF.

This clonotype has only a few counts. This chain connects TRBV5-5 to TRBJ2-3, with a weak D call TRBD2 (6 bases). V was shortened by 2 bases and J by 5 bases, with 12 bases between the two germline ends. The CDR3 length is 14 residues. In germline, CDR1 is SGHKS, CDR2 YYEKEE (reference sequence). The DNA for the CDR3 is TGTGCCAGCAGCTTTACCGGGGGAGTAGATACGCAGTATTTT. Its protein product is CASSFTGGVDTQYF.

The chain has TRBV6-5 and TRBJ2-5; D gene ambiguous. V was pared by 0 bases and J by 1 base, with 12 bases between. The CDR3 runs 16 residues. Germline assignment: CDR1 MNHEY and CDR2 SVGAGI. In DNA form, the CDR3 reads TGTGCCAGCAGTTACTCGTGGAACTCACCCCAAGAGACCCAGTACTTC. This sequence encodes CASSYSWNSPQETQYF.

This chain connects TRBV15 to TRBJ2-3; TRBD2 aligns across 7 bases. CDR1 is LNHNV, CDR2 YYDKDF, per germline (reference sequence). This CDR3 comprises 17 residues. Trimming at V came to 0 bases and at J to 1 base, leaving 7 bases not matched to a gene. DNA of the CDR3: TGTGCCACCAGCAGAGATCATGGGACTAAGGGCACAGATACGCAGTATTTT. This translates into CATSRDHGTKGTDTQYF.

The chain uses TRBV5-1 and TRBJ2-1; tentatively, D is TRBD1 or TRBD2 (5 bases each). The germline CDR1 and CDR2 sequences are SGHRS and YFSETQ. The V and J ends lost 5 bases and 5 bases respectively, with 8 bases between them. There are 12 residues in the CDR3. CDR3 coding DNA: TGCGCCAGCAGGGGGACGAACAATGAGCAGTTCTTC. It specifies CASRGTNNEQFF. Supplemented by reference TRBV5-1 and TRBJ2-1, the full variable domain reads KAGVTQTPRYLIKTRGQQVTLSCSPISGHRSVSWYQQTPGQGLQFLFEYFSETQRNKGNFPGRFSGRQFSNSRSEMNVSTLELGDSALYLCASRGTNNEQFFGPGTRLTVL.

The CDR3 here is CASSPWAGSGNTIYF. CDR3 coding DNA: TGTGCCAGCAGCCCCTGGGCAGGCTCTGGAAACACCATATATTTT. V usage is TRBV5-5 and J usage is TRBJ1-3; no reliable D call. CDR1 and CDR2 (germline): SGHKS, YYEKEE (reference sequence). Trimming removed 4 bases from V and 0 bases from J, with 11 bases in between. The CDR3 extends over 15 amino acids. Variable domain in full (rest from reference TRBV5-5 and TRBJ1-3): DAGVTQSPTHLIKTRGQQVTLRCSPISGHKSVSWYQQVLGQGPQFIFQYYEKEERGRGNFPDRFSARQFPNYSSELNVNALLLGDSALYLCASSPWAGSGNTIYFGEGSWLTVV.

The chain joins TRBV10-3 to TRBJ2-1; 7 bases agree with TRBD2. The junction had 11 bases not matched to a gene; V was cut back by 7 bases and J by 5 bases. Germline V gene data show CDR1 as ENHRY and CDR2 as SYGVKD. This CDR3 has 15 amino acids. CDR3 nucleotides: TGTGCCATCACTCATCGGCTAGCGGATAACAATGAGCAGTTCTTC. Translation: CAITHRLADNNEQFF.

This clonotype was detected only a few times. The J gene is TRBJ2-5, the V gene TRBV5-6; TRBD2 matches 8 bases. The CDR3 spans 15 residues. V gave up 4 bases and J gave up 2 bases; unmatched junction bases: 7. Germline V CDR1 and CDR2: SGHDT, YYEEEE. CDR3 nucleotide sequence: TGTGCCAGCAGCCGCGGGGGGCAACTTCAAGAGACCCAGTACTTC. This codes for CASSRGGQLQETQYF.

This clonotype was seen more than once but under ten times. The chain joins TRBV7-9 to TRBJ2-3; 9 bases align to TRBD1. J gave up 4 bases and V 5 bases, and 10 bases lay outside the gene matches. The germline V gene has CDR1 SEHNR and CDR2 FQNEAQ (reference sequence). This CDR3 contains 16 residues. The CDR3 DNA reads TGTGCCAGCAGCCTCGGACAGGGGCCGTCGGCAGATACGCAGTATTTT. It is translated as CASSLGQGPSADTQYF.

This clonotype was found a few times. The chain employs TRBV20-1 and TRBJ1-2; D unresolved. Trimming took off 3 bases at V and 5 bases at J, with 13 bases between the two ends. Germline V gene sequence: CDR1 DFQATT, CDR2 SNEGSKA (reference sequence). CDR3 length: 13 amino acids. DNA of the CDR3: TGCAGTGCTAGGGTCAATACCGGGTATGGCTACACCTTC. It is translated as CSARVNTGYGYTF.

There are many counts of this clonotype. The rearrangement links TRBV4-3 to TRBJ2-1; 8 positions agree with TRBD2. The V and J ends lost 0 bases and 1 base, in that order; junction bases with no gene match: 2. The CDR3 consists of 16 residues. Germline assignment: CDR1 LGHNA and CDR2 YSLEER. CDR3: CASSQESGGSYNEQFF. DNA of the CDR3: TGCGCCAGCAGCCAAGAGTCGGGAGGGTCCTACAATGAGCAGTTCTTC.

The CDR3 sequence is CASSLSSQPQHF. The CDR3 nucleotides read TGTGCCAGCAGCTTGTCTTCCCAGCCCCAGCATTTT. The chain couples TRBV5-6 to TRBJ1-5; unclear D gene. This CDR3 is built from 12 residues. CDR1 is SGHDT and CDR2 is YYEEEE in the germline V gene. V lost 1 base and J lost 7, with 6 bases in between.

The chain combines TRBV20-1 with TRBJ2-7; D possibly corresponds to TRBD1 (6 bases). Germline V lookup: CDR1 DFQATT, CDR2 SNEGSKA (reference sequence). V shed 5 bases and J shed 0 bases, with 14 bases lying between them. The CDR3 sequence is 14 residues long. CDR3 in DNA: TGCAGTGCTCTAGACAGGCACTACTCCTACGAGCAGTACTTC. Protein sequence: CSALDRHYSYEQYF.

V usage is TRBV20-1 and J usage is TRBJ1-1; a possible D gene is TRBD1 (6 bases). The V gene's germline CDR1 is DFQATT and CDR2 SNEGSKA (reference sequence). V was clipped by 3 bases and J by 3 bases, with 17 bases between them. The CDR3 is 15 amino acids. The CDR3 spells CSASAHPTGYTEAFF. As DNA, the CDR3 is TGCAGTGCTAGTGCCCACCCTACAGGGTACACTGAAGCTTTCTTT.

V usage is TRBV10-3 and J usage is TRBJ2-1; D uncertain. V gave up 10 bases and J gave up 6 bases, with 10 bases separating them. Germline assignment: CDR1 ENHRY and CDR2 SYGVKD. The CDR3 sequence is 11 residues long. CDR3 sequence reads: CANRGLNEQFF. CDR3 in DNA: TGTGCCAACAGAGGTCTCAATGAGCAGTTCTTC.

This chain connects TRBV4-2 to TRBJ2-2; TRBD2 matches at 11 bases. CDR3 length: 20 amino acids. Germline CDR1 and CDR2: LGHNA and YNFKEQ. Losses at the gene ends were 1 base for V and 0 bases for J; bases not matched to a gene: 10. CDR3 coding DNA: TGTGCCAGCAGCCAAGGGGGTATGCTAGCGGGAGGTTCGAACACCGGGGAGCTGTTTTTT. Encoded protein: CASSQGGMLAGGSNTGELFF.

A few counts support this clonotype. V is TRBV27 and J is TRBJ1-3; D remains ambiguous. This CDR3 has 13 residues. Trimming left V 5 bases short and J 4 bases short, with 9 bases between. From germline, CDR1 is MNHEY and CDR2 SMNVEV (reference sequence). CDR3 nucleotides: TGTGCCAGCAGTCTCATCGCCGGAAACACCATATATTTT. Translating gives CASSLIAGNTIYF.

Many counts were recorded for this clonotype. The rearrangement uses TRBV7-6 and TRBJ2-7, with a tentative D call TRBD2 (5 bases). Germline V gene sequence: CDR1 SGHVS, CDR2 FNYEAQ. Trimming removed 2 bases from V and 3 bases from J, with 11 bases in between. This CDR3 comprises 14 residues. The DNA for the CDR3 is TGTGCCAGCAGCTTAAGCGGACCTTACTACGAGCAGTACTTC. Its protein is CASSLSGPYYEQYF. The full variable domain, with the rest looked up from reference TRBV7-6 and TRBJ2-7, is GAGVSQSPRYKVTKRGQDVALRCDPISGHVSLYWYRQALGQGPEFLTYFNYEAQQDKSGLPNDRFSAERPEGSISTLTIQRTEQRDSAMYRCASSLSGPYYEQYFGPGTRLTVT.